This T cell receptor (beta chain) was recovered during a study of cytomegalovirus exposure and HLA in healthy donors. This CDR3 spans 14 amino acids. Germline V CDR1 and CDR2: MNHNS, SASEGT. V shed 1 base and J shed 7 bases, with 8 bases lying between them. The PCR made use of 60 Vbeta and 13 Jbeta primers. Clones were sequenced by immunoSEQ multiplex PCR, and TCRdb holds only the in-frame ones, with some missing. The data hold roughly 220,000 clones, with approximately 70% observed a single time. V usage is TRBV6-1 and J usage is TRBJ1-6, with a possible D match to TRBD1 (5 bases). Sequencing was performed on PBMCs. The TCR was taken from a man between 35 and 55 years old in good health and CMV-seropositive. The CDR3 DNA reads TGTGCCAGCAGTGAAGGGGGGGGGAATTCACCCCTCCACTTT. Translated, it gives CASSEGGGNSPLHF.